The TCR beta chain under discussion was sequenced for a study of cytomegalovirus exposure and HLA in healthy donors. Findings and caveats of the study: The number of N-insertions in an Asian-associated ancestry cluster was reportedly below the roughly 620-donor mean in a later analysis. The availability of immune exposure information extended only to CMV serostatus.

A remark on this clone: Antigen: not known.

Vbeta (60) and Jbeta (13) primers were used in the PCR. This table comes from immunoSEQ multiplex PCR, and its TCRdb copy is limited to in-frame clones, with some not included. The profile covers approximately 130,000 clones, with 85% to 90% appearing a single time and less than 7% taken by the ten largest. Germline values: CDR1 SGHDT, CDR2 YYEEEE. The CDR3 covers 14 residues. V lost 5 bases and J lost 4, with 13 bases in between. The origin of this receptor is a woman between 25 and 40 years old in good health and CMV-seropositive. V gene TRBV5-6 combines with J gene TRBJ2-1; possibly TRBD1 for D (5 bases). The sequenced material came from PBMCs. DNA of the CDR3: TGTGCCAGCAGTTTCCCCTCAGGGTACAATGAGCAGTTCTTC. As protein: CASSFPSGYNEQFF.